Listed here are 29 T cell receptor beta chains from one sample, sequenced in a study of T-cell reconstitution after alpha-beta-depleted transplantation in children. TCRbeta library construction was performed incorporating unique molecular identifiers. TCRdb re-called the PCR reads through MiXCR, storing one row per CDR3 protein. This table has 490,000 or so distinct CDR3 sequences, around 13% appearing once. The sequenced sample was PBMCs from the stem cell graft donor, obtained from the stem cell graft. All receptors come from a human donor who donated a stem cell graft to a child with combined immunodeficiency.

The rearrangement links TRBV6-2 or TRBV6-3 to TRBJ2-1; 7 positions match TRBD2. CDR1 and CDR2 (germline): MNHEY, SVGEGT. Unmatched junction bases numbered 7, after V lost 2 bases and J lost 3 bases. The CDR3 has 16 residues. The CDR3 loop reads CASSYPPSGNYNEQFF. The CDR3 DNA sequence: TGTGCCAGCAGTTACCCGCCCAGCGGGAACTACAATGAGCAGTTCTTC.

This chain uses TRBV12-3 or TRBV12-4 with TRBJ2-1; D is undetermined. The CDR3 has 13 residues. The V end was cut by 6 bases, the J end by 2 bases, with 8 bases between. The CDR3 DNA reads as TGTGCCAGCAGCGGGCGGCCCTACAATGAGCAGTTCTTC. Translating gives CASSGRPYNEQFF.

This clonotype was seen many times. V usage is TRBV5-6 and J usage is TRBJ2-3, with no clear D. Looked up from germline, CDR1 is SGHDT and CDR2 is YYEEEE. The CDR3 is 13 amino acids. V was pared by 2 bases and J by 4 bases, with 8 bases between. The CDR3: CASSFSDSDTQYF. Written as DNA, the CDR3 is TGTGCCAGCAGCTTCTCGGATTCAGATACGCAGTATTTT. The full variable domain, its missing parts supplied by reference TRBV5-6 and TRBJ2-3, is DAGVTQSPTHLIKTRGQQVTLRCSPKSGHDTVSWYQQALGQGPQFIFQYYEEEERQRGNFPDRFSGHQFPNYSSELNVNALLLGDSALYLCASSFSDSDTQYFGPGTRLTVL.

This clonotype has more than one count but fewer than ten. CDR3 amino acids: CASSLRDNEKLFF. DNA for the CDR3: TGTGCCAGCAGTTTAAGGGACAATGAAAAACTGTTTTTT. The chain joins TRBV12-3 or TRBV12-4 to TRBJ1-4, with D maybe TRBD1 (5 bases). V was shortened by 2 bases and J by 5 bases, with 6 bases between the two germline ends. This CDR3 has 13 residues.

The CDR3 protein is CASKELAGADTQYF. The CDR3 coding sequence is TGTGCCAGCAAAGAACTAGCGGGGGCAGATACGCAGTATTTT. The chain recombines TRBV7-2 with TRBJ2-3; 11 nucleotides agree with TRBD2. Germline V gene lookup returns CDR1 SGHTA and CDR2 FQGNSA. The CDR3 contains 14 residues. Trimming at V came to 7 bases and at J to 4 bases, leaving 4 bases not matched to a gene.

The rearrangement uses TRBV4-3 and TRBJ2-2, with 8 positions matching TRBD1. CDR3 length: 20 residues. Germline V gene sequence: CDR1 LGHNA, CDR2 YSLEER. V lost 4 bases and J lost 0; bases outside the gene matches: 16. CDR3 DNA: TGCGCCAGCAGCCGCAAGCATGCAACGAGGACAGGGACGAACACCGGGGAGCTGTTTTTT. This translates into CASSRKHATRTGTNTGELFF.

There are many counts of this clonotype. This chain joins TRBV12-3 or TRBV12-4 and TRBJ2-7, with 7 bases lining up with TRBD1. The CDR3 has 14 residues. The trim removed 5 bases at V and 2 bases at J, leaving 6 bases unmatched. CDR3 nucleotides: TGTGCCAGCAGTAAACAGGGGTCCCCCTACGAGCAGTACTTC. It yields the protein CASSKQGSPYEQYF.

The gene calls are TRBV12-3 or TRBV12-4 and TRBJ1-6, with TRBD1 matching 7 bases. Trimming removed 7 bases from V and 13 bases from J; junction bases left unmatched: 13. This CDR3 is 14 amino acids long. CDR3 region: CASTRQGNYGPLHF. DNA of the CDR3: TGTGCCAGCACCAGACAGGGAAATTATGGTCCCCTCCACTTT.

This clonotype was counted between two and nine times. The chain uses TRBV6-2 or TRBV6-3 and TRBJ2-1; 7 bases map to TRBD2. The CDR3 covers 11 residues. CDR1 and CDR2 from the germline V gene are MNHEY and SVGEGT. The V segment lost 3 bases and the J segment 12 bases; nucleotides outside the gene matches: 2. CDR3 loop: CASSYGRGQFF. CDR3 DNA: TGTGCCAGCAGTTATGGGAGGGGGCAGTTCTTC.

In this sample, this clonotype turned up a few times. The CDR3 reads CSVEILPEGANVLTF. In nucleotides, the CDR3 is TGCAGTGTAGAGATCTTACCCGAAGGGGCCAACGTCCTGACTTTC. The J gene is TRBJ2-6, the V gene TRBV20-1, with D unresolved. The germline V gene encodes CDR1 DFQATT and CDR2 SNEGSKA (reference sequence). The ends were cut back, 7 bases at V and 4 bases at J, with 17 bases in the middle. This CDR3 has 15 amino acids.

The V gene is TRBV4-2, the J gene TRBJ2-2; 10 positions agree with TRBD2. The germline V gene encodes CDR1 LGHNA and CDR2 YNFKEQ. The CDR3 sequence is 16 residues long. V dropped 2 bases and J dropped 3; count of bases not matched to a gene: 3. The CDR3 nucleotides read TGTGCCAGCAGCCAACAAGGACTAGCGGACACCGGGGAGCTGTTTTTT. It specifies CASSQQGLADTGELFF.

This clonotype was seen ten or more times. The chain combines TRBV24-1 with TRBJ2-2; D might be TRBD2 (5 bases). The CDR3 has 14 amino acids. Per germline, CDR1 KGHDR and CDR2 SFDVKD. Trimming left V 1 base short and J 4 bases short, with 6 bases between. The CDR3 loop is CATSDFGSTGELFF. For the CDR3, the DNA is TGTGCCACCAGTGATTTTGGGAGCACCGGGGAGCTGTTTTTT.

This clonotype was seen at least ten times. This chain joins TRBV12-3 or TRBV12-4 and TRBJ2-3; the D gene is possibly TRBD2 (6 bases). This CDR3 comprises 14 residues. Trimming shortened V by 8 bases and J by 6 bases, and 18 bases separated the two germline ends. DNA for the CDR3: TGTGCCAGCGTCCGGGACTTGAGGGAGGATACGCAGTATTTT. It encodes CASVRDLREDTQYF.

The chain is built from TRBV4-1 and TRBJ1-6; tentatively, D is TRBD1 (5 bases). The CDR3 loop spans 15 amino acids. V lost 1 base and J 9 bases, leaving 13 bases between the germline ends. Per the germline V gene, CDR1 is MGHRA and CDR2 is YSYEKL. The CDR3 protein is CASSQANRITSPLHF. The CDR3 DNA reads as TGCGCCAGCAGCCAAGCGAACAGGATAACTTCACCCCTCCACTTT.

This clonotype was recorded many times. The gene calls are TRBV6-2 or TRBV6-3 and TRBJ1-1, with 7 bases fitting TRBD1. V dropped 6 bases and J dropped 2; count of bases not matched to a gene: 9. Per germline, CDR1 MNHEY and CDR2 SVGEGT. CDR3 length equals 15 residues. The CDR3 spells CASRVGQRGNTEAFF. CDR3 bases: TGTGCCAGCAGGGTGGGACAGCGGGGTAACACTGAAGCTTTCTTT.

The chain links TRBV6-2 or TRBV6-3 to TRBJ2-1; TRBD1 matches at 8 bases. Germline V CDR1 and CDR2: MNHEY, SVGEGT. The CDR3 loop spans 15 amino acids. Losses at the gene ends were 6 bases for V and 5 bases for J; bases not matched to a gene: 9. CDR3: CASRSRTGPHNEQFF. The CDR3 DNA reads as TGTGCCAGCAGATCGCGGACAGGGCCTCACAATGAGCAGTTCTTC.

The chain employs TRBV19 and TRBJ2-1; 16 bases map to TRBD2. CDR1 and CDR2 from the germline V gene are LNHDA and SQIVND (reference sequence). CDR3 size: 17 residues. The J segment lost 12 bases and the V segment lost 8 bases, leaving 16 bases of the junction unmatched. The CDR3 DNA sequence: TGTGCCAGTCGGGCCGGGACTAGCGGGAGGGCCCCAAACGCGCAGTTCTTC. Translated: CASRAGTSGRAPNAQFF.

This chain uses TRBV28 with TRBJ2-1, with 7 bases that match TRBD1. Germline CDR1 is MDHEN and CDR2 is SYDVKM. The CDR3 is made up of 14 amino acids. The junction had 8 bases not matched to a gene; V was cut back by 4 bases and J by 8 bases. As DNA, the CDR3 is TGTGCCAGCAGTTCCTTTAGGGGGCCTCATGAGCAGTTCTTC. Its protein is CASSSFRGPHEQFF.

The table lists this clonotype with a few counts. The chain uses TRBV30 and TRBJ1-5; D might be TRBD1 (5 bases). Trimming pared 4 bases from V and 5 bases from J, leaving 12 bases between. This CDR3 is built from 13 residues. Germline V gene sequence: CDR1 GTSNPN, CDR2 SVGIG (reference sequence). The CDR3 region is CAWNGQTDQPQHF. DNA of the CDR3: TGTGCCTGGAACGGGCAGACAGATCAGCCCCAGCATTTT.

The rearrangement uses TRBV15 and TRBJ2-7, with 9 nucleotides matching TRBD1. V lost 4 bases and J lost 2; bases outside the gene matches: 6. The CDR3 is 15 amino acids. CDR1 and CDR2 (germline): LNHNV, YYDKDF (reference sequence). Here the CDR3 DNA reads TGTGCCACCAGCACCCTCGACAGGGGGGCCTACGAGCAGTACTTC. This sequence encodes CATSTLDRGAYEQYF.

There are a few counts of this clonotype. V usage is TRBV25-1 and J usage is TRBJ1-1; D is ambiguous. V was shortened by 3 bases and J by 8 bases, with 10 bases between the two germline ends. This CDR3 spans 12 amino acids. Germline CDR1 is MGHDK and CDR2 is SYGVNS. The CDR3 protein is CASSEFGSEAFF. The CDR3 DNA follows: TGTGCCAGCAGTGAGTTTGGCTCAGAAGCTTTCTTT.

This chain uses TRBV7-2 with TRBJ2-1, with D possibly TRBD2 on 5 matching bases. Trimming took 5 bases from V and 4 from J, leaving 9 bases between them. The CDR3 length is 13 residues. Germline loops: CDR1 SGHTA, CDR2 FQGNSA. CDR3 sequence reads: CASSERAYNEQFF. The CDR3 DNA sequence: TGTGCCAGCAGCGAGAGGGCGTACAATGAGCAGTTCTTC.

At least ten counts were recorded for this clonotype. This chain connects TRBV4-3 to TRBJ2-2; 7 nucleotides agree with TRBD2. Germline V gene data show CDR1 as LGHNA and CDR2 as YSLEER. The J segment lost 3 bases and the V segment lost 1 base, leaving 8 bases of the junction unmatched. This CDR3 has 17 amino acids. The CDR3 nucleotides read TGCGCCAGCAGCCAAGTCTGGCCTAGCGGATACACCGGGGAGCTGTTTTTT. Protein product: CASSQVWPSGYTGELFF.

In this sample, this clonotype turned up a few times. J is TRBJ2-3 and V is TRBV2, with 7 bases identical to TRBD1. Germline-derived CDR1 and CDR2 are SNHLY and FYNNEI. The trim removed 7 bases at V and 5 bases at J, leaving 6 bases unmatched. This CDR3 region has 13 residues. The CDR3 sequence is CASIRDRGDTQYF. The CDR3 DNA follows: TGTGCCAGCATAAGGGACAGAGGAGATACGCAGTATTTT.

The chain has TRBV5-4 and TRBJ2-7; TRBD1 matches 10 bases. Germline trimming cut 6 bases from V and 5 bases from J; bases unmatched to any gene: 5. The CDR3 has 13 amino acids. The germline gives CDR1 SGHNT, CDR2 YYREEE (reference sequence). CDR3 DNA: TGTGCCAGCAAGTCGGGACAGGGGAACGAGCAGTACTTC. It specifies CASKSGQGNEQYF. The full variable domain, completed using reference TRBV5-4 and TRBJ2-7, is ETGVTQSPTHLIKTRGQQVTLRCSSQSGHNTVSWYQQALGQGPQFIFQYYREEENGRGNFPPRFSGLQFPNYSSELNVNALELDDSALYLCASKSGQGNEQYFGPGTRLTVT.

This clonotype was seen a few times. The chain carries TRBV7-2 and TRBJ2-2; 10 nucleotides line up with TRBD2. Per germline, CDR1 SGHTA and CDR2 FQGNSA. With 5 bases clipped from V and 4 bases from J, the junction kept 13 bases outside the gene matches. CDR3 length: 18 amino acids. The CDR3 is CASSPIAGGSAFTGELFF. The CDR3 region has the DNA TGTGCCAGCAGCCCAATAGCGGGAGGTTCCGCGTTCACCGGGGAGCTGTTTTTT. The full variable domain, with the rest looked up from reference TRBV7-2 and TRBJ2-2, is GAGVSQSPSNKVTEKGKDVELRCDPISGHTALYWYRQSLGQGLEFLIYFQGNSAPDKSGLPSDRFSAERTGGSVSTLTIQRTQQEDSAVYLCASSPIAGGSAFTGELFFGEGSRLTVL.

This clonotype was counted ten times or more. This chain joins TRBV16 and TRBJ1-4, with TRBD1 identical over 10 bases. The trim removed 4 bases at V and 0 bases at J, leaving 5 bases unmatched. The length of the CDR3 is 17 residues. CDR1 is KGHSY, CDR2 FQNENV, per germline. The CDR3 DNA reads as TGTGCCAGCAGCCCAGACAGGGGGCCCTCAACTAATGAAAAACTGTTTTTT. Its protein is CASSPDRGPSTNEKLFF. Drawing the rest from reference TRBV16 and TRBJ1-4, the complete variable domain is GEEVAQTPKHLVRGEGQKAKLYCAPIKGHSYVFWYQQVLKNEFKFLISFQNENVFDETGMPKERFSAKCLPNSPCSLEIQATKLEDSAVYFCASSPDRGPSTNEKLFFGSGTQLSVL.

The genes are TRBV12-3 or TRBV12-4 and TRBJ1-4; D remains unclear. V was pared by 6 bases and J by 0 bases, with 11 bases between. The CDR3 contains 15 residues. CDR3 DNA: TGTGCCAGCAGATCTACAGCCGCAACTAATGAAAAACTGTTTTTT. It translates to CASRSTAATNEKLFF.

This clonotype was seen more than once but under ten times. CDR3 sequence reads: CASSQDSGHDEQFF. For the CDR3, the DNA is TGCGCCAGCAGCCAAGACTCCGGACATGATGAGCAGTTCTTC. The gene calls are TRBV4-3 and TRBJ2-1, with a possible D match to TRBD1 (5 bases). V lost 0 bases, J lost 8 bases, and 11 bases lay in between. The germline V gene has CDR1 LGHNA and CDR2 YSLEER. There are 14 residues in the CDR3.